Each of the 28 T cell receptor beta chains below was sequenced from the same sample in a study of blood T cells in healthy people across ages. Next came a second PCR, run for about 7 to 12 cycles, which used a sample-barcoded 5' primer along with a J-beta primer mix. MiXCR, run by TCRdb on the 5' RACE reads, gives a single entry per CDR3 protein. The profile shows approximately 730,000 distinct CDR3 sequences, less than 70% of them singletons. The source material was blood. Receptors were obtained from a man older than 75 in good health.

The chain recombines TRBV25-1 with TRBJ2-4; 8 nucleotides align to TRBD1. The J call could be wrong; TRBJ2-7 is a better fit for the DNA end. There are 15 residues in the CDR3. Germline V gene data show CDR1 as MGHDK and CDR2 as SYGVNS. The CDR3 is CASSATGQVGYEQYF. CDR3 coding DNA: TGTGCCAGCAGTGCCACGGGACAGGTGGGCTACGAGCAGTACTTC.

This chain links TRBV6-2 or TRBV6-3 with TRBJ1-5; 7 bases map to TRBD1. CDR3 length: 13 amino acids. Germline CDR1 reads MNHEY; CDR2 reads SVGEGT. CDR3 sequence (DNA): TGTGCTCATTCCGGGCAGGGGGATCAGCCCCAGCATTTT. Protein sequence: CAHSGQGDQPQHF.

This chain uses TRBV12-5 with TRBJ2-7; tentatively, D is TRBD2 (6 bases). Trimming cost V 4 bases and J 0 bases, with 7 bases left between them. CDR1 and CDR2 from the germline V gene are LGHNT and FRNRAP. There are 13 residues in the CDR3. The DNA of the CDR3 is TGTGCTAGTGGTTGGGGACTCTCCTACGAGCAGTACTTC. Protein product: CASGWGLSYEQYF.

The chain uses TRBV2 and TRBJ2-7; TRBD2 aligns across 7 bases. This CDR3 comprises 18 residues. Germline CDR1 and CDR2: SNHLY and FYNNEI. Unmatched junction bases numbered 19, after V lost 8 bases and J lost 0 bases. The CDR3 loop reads CASGPEVFREVHSYEQYF. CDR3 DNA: TGTGCCAGCGGCCCCGAAGTTTTTCGGGAGGTTCACTCCTACGAGCAGTACTTC.

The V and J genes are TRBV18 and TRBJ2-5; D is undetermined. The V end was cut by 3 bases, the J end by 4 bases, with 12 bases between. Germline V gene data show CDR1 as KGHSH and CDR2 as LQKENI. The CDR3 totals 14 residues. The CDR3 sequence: CASSPPRNRETQYF. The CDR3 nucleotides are TGTGCCAGCTCACCTCCGAGGAACAGAGAGACCCAGTACTTC.

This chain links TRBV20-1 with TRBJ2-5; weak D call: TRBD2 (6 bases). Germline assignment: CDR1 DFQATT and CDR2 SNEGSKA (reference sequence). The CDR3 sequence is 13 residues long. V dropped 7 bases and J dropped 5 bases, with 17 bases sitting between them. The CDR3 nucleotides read TGCAGTGGGTCCCCGACTAGTGGGGAGACCCAGTACTTC. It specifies CSGSPTSGETQYF.

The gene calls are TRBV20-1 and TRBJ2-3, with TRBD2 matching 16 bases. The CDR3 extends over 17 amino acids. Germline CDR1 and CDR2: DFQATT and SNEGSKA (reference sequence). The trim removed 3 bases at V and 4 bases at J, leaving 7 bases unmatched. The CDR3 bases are TGCAGTGCTAGCGGGACTAGCGGGAGGGCGGGCCCAGATACGCAGTATTTT. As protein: CSASGTSGRAGPDTQYF.

CDR3 loop: CASSNRDYTGELFF. In nucleotides, the CDR3 is TGTGCCAGCAGTAACCGGGACTATACCGGGGAGCTGTTTTTT. The genes are TRBV6-2 or TRBV6-3 and TRBJ2-2; 7 positions match TRBD2. The CDR3 has 14 amino acids. The ends lost 5 bases at V and 5 bases at J; junction bases unmatched: 5. The V gene's germline CDR1 is MNHEY and CDR2 SVGEGT.

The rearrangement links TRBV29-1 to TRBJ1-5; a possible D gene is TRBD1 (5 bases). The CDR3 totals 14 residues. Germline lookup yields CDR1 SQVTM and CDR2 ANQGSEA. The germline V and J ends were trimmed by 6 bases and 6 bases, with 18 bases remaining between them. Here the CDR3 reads CSVAVGGLGQPQHF. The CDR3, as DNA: TGCAGCGTCGCGGTCGGGGGGTTAGGTCAGCCCCAGCATTTT.

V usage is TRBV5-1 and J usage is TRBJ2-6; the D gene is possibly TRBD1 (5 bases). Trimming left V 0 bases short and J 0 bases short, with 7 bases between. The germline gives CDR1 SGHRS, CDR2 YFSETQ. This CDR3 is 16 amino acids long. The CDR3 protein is CASSLETVSGANVLTF. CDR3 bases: TGCGCCAGCAGCTTGGAGACAGTCTCTGGGGCCAACGTCCTGACTTTC.

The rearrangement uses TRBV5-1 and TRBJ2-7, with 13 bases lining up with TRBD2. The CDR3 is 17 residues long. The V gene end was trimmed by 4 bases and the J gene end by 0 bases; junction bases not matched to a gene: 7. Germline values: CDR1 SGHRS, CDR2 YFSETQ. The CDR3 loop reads CASSPGLAGLISYEQYF. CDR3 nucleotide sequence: TGCGCCAGCAGCCCGGGACTAGCGGGGCTAATCTCCTACGAGCAGTACTTC.

The CDR3 protein is CASSPLAGFQKETQYF. The CDR3 DNA is TGTGCCAGCTCACCACTAGCGGGTTTTCAGAAAGAGACCCAGTACTTC. V usage is TRBV18 and J usage is TRBJ2-5; TRBD2 matches at 7 bases. The junction had 8 bases not matched to a gene; V was cut back by 1 base and J by 3 bases. The CDR3 covers 16 residues. From germline, CDR1 is KGHSH and CDR2 LQKENI.

CDR3 sequence: CASSPKTGTGTGHRYAYF. DNA for the CDR3: TGTGCCAGCAGCCCGAAAACCGGGACAGGTACCGGGCACAGATACGCGTATTTT. The V gene is TRBV11-2, the J gene TRBJ2-3; 8 bases line up with TRBD1. CDR1 SGHAT and CDR2 FQNNGV come from the germline V gene. The length of the CDR3 is 18 residues. Trimming took 5 bases from V and 14 from J; bases not matched to a gene: 27. Complete variable domain (other parts from reference TRBV11-2 and TRBJ2-3): EAGVAQSPRYKIIEKRQSVAFWCNPISGHATLYWYQQILGQGPKLLIQFQNNGVVDDSQLPKDRFSAERLKGVDSTLKIQPAKLEDSAVYLCASSPKTGTGTGHRYAYFGPGTRLTVL.

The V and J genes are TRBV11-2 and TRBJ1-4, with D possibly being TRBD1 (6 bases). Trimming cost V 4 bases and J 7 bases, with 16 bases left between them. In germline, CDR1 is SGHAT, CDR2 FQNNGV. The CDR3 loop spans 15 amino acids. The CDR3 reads CASSSIRGSSEKLFF. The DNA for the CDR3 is TGTGCCAGCAGCTCAATCAGGGGCTCCAGTGAAAAACTGTTTTTT. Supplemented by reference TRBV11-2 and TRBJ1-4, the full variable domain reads EAGVAQSPRYKIIEKRQSVAFWCNPISGHATLYWYQQILGQGPKLLIQFQNNGVVDDSQLPKDRFSAERLKGVDSTLKIQPAKLEDSAVYLCASSSIRGSSEKLFFGSGTQLSVL.

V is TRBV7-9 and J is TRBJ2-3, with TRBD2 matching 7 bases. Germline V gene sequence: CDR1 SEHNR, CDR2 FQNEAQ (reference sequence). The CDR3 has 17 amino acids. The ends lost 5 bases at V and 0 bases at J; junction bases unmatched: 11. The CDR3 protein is CASSQGLLALSTDTQYF. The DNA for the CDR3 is TGTGCCAGCAGCCAAGGGCTACTAGCGCTCAGCACAGATACGCAGTATTTT.

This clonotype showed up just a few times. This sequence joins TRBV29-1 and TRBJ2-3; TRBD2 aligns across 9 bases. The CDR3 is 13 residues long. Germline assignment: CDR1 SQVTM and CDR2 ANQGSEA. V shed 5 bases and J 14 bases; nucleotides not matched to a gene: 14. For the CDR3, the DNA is TGCAGCGTTTATAGCGGGAGTGCCAGATACGCGTATTTT. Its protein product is CSVYSGSARYAYF.

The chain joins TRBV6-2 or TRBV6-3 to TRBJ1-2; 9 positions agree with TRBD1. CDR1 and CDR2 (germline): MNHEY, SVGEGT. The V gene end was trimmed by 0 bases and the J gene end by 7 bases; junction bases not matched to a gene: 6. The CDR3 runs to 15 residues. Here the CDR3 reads CASSYSDLTGGGYTF. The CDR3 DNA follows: TGTGCCAGCAGTTACTCGGACCTGACAGGGGGTGGCTACACCTTC.

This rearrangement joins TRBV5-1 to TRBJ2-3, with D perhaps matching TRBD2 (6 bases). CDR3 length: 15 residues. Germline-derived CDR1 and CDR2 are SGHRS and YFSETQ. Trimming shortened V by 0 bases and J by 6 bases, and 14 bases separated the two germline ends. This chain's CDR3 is CASSLDGTSSDTQYF. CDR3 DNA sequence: TGCGCCAGCAGCTTGGATGGGACTTCGTCGGATACGCAGTATTTT.

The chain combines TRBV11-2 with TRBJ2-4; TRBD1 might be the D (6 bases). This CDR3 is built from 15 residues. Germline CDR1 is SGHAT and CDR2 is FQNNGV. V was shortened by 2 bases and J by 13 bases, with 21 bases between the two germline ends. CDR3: CASSLKTGLTVAQYF. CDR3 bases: TGTGCCAGCAGCTTAAAGACAGGTCTTACAGTGGCCCAGTACTTC.

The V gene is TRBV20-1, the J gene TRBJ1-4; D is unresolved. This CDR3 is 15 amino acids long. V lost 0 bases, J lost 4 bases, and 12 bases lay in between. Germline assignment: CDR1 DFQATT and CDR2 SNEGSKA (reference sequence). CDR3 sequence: CSARDYQPFNEKLFF. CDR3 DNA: TGCAGTGCTAGAGATTACCAACCGTTTAATGAAAAACTGTTTTTT.

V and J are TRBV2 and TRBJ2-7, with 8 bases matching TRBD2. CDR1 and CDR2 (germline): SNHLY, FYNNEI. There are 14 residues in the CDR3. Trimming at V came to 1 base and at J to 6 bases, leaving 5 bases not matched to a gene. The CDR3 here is CASSEGPGRGEQYF. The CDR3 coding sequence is TGTGCCAGCAGTGAAGGCCCCGGGAGGGGCGAGCAGTACTTC.

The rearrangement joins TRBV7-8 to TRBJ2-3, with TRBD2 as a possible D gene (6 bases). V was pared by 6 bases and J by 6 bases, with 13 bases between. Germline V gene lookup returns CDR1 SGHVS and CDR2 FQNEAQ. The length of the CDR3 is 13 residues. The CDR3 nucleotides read TGTGCCAGCAGAAGGGACTTCATGGATACGCAGTATTTT. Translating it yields CASRRDFMDTQYF.

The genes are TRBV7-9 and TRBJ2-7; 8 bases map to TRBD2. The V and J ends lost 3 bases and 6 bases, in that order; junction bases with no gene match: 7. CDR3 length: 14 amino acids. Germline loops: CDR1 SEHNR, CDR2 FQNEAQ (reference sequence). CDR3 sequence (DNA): TGTGCCAGCAGCTTGACGGGAGGGCCCTTCGAGCAGTACTTC. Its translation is CASSLTGGPFEQYF.

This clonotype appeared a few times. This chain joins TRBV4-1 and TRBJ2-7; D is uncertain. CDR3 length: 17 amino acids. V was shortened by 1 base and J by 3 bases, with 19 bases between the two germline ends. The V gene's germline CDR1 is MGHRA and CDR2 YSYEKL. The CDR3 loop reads CASSQVGRSLTHYEQYF. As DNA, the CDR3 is TGCGCCAGCAGCCAAGTAGGCAGGTCCCTCACCCACTACGAGCAGTACTTC.

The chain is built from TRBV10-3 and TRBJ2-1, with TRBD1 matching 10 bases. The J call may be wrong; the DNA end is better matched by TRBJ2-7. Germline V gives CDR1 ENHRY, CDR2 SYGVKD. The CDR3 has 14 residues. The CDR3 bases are TGTGCCATCAGGAGCCGGGACAGGGGTTACGAGCAGTACTTC. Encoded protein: CAIRSRDRGYEQYF.

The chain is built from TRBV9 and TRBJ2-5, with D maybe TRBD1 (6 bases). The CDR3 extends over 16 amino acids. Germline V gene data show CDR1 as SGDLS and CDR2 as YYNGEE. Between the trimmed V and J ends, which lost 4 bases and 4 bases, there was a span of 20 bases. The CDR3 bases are TGTGCCAGCAGCCCCCGACAGGCCCCGGTCGGAGAGACCCAGTACTTC. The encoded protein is CASSPRQAPVGETQYF.

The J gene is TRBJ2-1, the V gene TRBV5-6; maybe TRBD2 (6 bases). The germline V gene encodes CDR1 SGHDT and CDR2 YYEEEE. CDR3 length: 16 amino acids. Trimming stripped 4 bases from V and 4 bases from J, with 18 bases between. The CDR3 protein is CASSGGRSSAYNEQFF. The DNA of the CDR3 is TGTGCCAGCAGCGGGGGGAGGTCTAGCGCGTACAATGAGCAGTTCTTC.

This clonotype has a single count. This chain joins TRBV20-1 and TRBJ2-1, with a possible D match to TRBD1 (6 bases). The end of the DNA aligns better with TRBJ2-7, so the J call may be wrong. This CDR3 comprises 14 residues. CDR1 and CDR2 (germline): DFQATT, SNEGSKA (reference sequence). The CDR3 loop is CSARGDITYNEQYF. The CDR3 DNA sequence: TGCAGTGCTAGGGGGGACATAACCTACAATGAGCAGTACTTC.